The entry below describes one T cell receptor (beta chain). The data originate from a study of blood T cell repertoires in COVID-19. V lost 2 bases, J lost 6 bases, and 19 bases lay in between. The V gene's germline CDR1 is MNHEY and CDR2 SVGAGI. The CDR3 has 16 residues. Repertoires were generated with immunoSEQ multiplex PCR, while TCRdb's copy carries only in-frame clones and drops some. Of approximately 100,000 clones in the sample, approximately 80% were seen once. The J gene is TRBJ1-2, the V gene TRBV6-5; D perhaps matches TRBD1 (6 bases). The clonotype comes from a man aged 55 to 70 with acute or convalescent COVID-19. The material sequenced was peripheral blood. CDR3 in DNA: TGTGCCAGCAGTTACCCAAGGACAATAGGGGGAGATGGCTACACCTTC. It encodes CASSYPRTIGGDGYTF.